These T cell receptor beta chains were read from a single sample in a study of cytomegalovirus exposure and HLA in healthy donors. The method was immunoSEQ multiplex PCR; TCRdb's version includes in-frame clones alone and lacks a portion of them. The data show about 190,000 clones, 75% to 85% seen once. Material for sequencing was PBMCs. These receptors originate from a woman aged 25 to 39 in good health and CMV-seronegative. Each CDR3 is given with its conserved first and last residue. The D gene is left open where the match is weak. Some rows have no size entry. The others give once, few or many, or a class for an expanded clone.

D,size,J,V,CDR3,DNA
TRBD1,-,TRBJ1-1,TRBV18,CASSLETGGIFIAFF,TGTGCCAGCTCATTAGAGACAGGGGGCATCTTCATAGCTTTCTTT
TRBD1,few,TRBJ1-5,TRBV19,CASSSGTGAYPQPQHF,TGTGCCAGTAGTTCCGGGACAGGTGCCTACCCTCAGCCCCAGCATTTT
TRBD1,-,TRBJ1-2,TRBV7-9,CASSFGQGDGYTF,TGTGCCAGCAGCTTTGGACAGGGGGATGGCTACACCTTC
-,-,TRBJ2-7,TRBV28,CASSKGRVYEQYF,TGTGCCAGCAGTAAGGGCAGGGTTTACGAGCAGTACTTC
TRBD1,-,TRBJ2-3,TRBV7-2,CASSPWTGGTDTQYF,TGTGCCAGCAGCCCTTGGACAGGGGGCACAGATACGCAGTATTTT
TRBD2,-,TRBJ2-7,TRBV19,CASRLAGGSYEQYF,TGTGCCAGTAGACTAGCGGGGGGCTCCTACGAGCAGTACTTC
-,-,TRBJ1-1,TRBV7-2,CASSSSDSLNTEAFF,TGTGCCAGCAGCTCCTCGGACAGCTTGAACACTGAAGCTTTCTTT
TRBD1,once,TRBJ2-2,TRBV10-3,CAISVGTGDTGELFF,TGTGCCATCAGTGTCGGGACAGGGGACACCGGGGAGCTGTTTTTT
-,few,TRBJ1-1,TRBV19,CASGIYRGAGTEAFF,TGTGCCAGCGGCATCTATCGGGGGGCCGGCACTGAAGCTTTCTTT
-,-,TRBJ2-7,TRBV6-1,CASTWKDRSTYEQYF,TGTGCCAGCACTTGGAAGGACAGATCTACCTACGAGCAGTACTTC
TRBD1,-,TRBJ2-1,TRBV5-6,CASSLAGGREQFF,TGTGCCAGCAGCTTGGCAGGGGGTCGTGAGCAGTTCTTC
TRBD2,-,TRBJ2-5,TRBV9,CASSGGTSGIETQYF,TGTGCCAGCAGCGGTGGGACTAGCGGGATCGAGACCCAGTACTTC
TRBD1,-,TRBJ2-7,TRBV15,CATSEFSRDSPYEQYF,TGTGCCACCAGCGAATTCTCCCGGGACAGTCCCTACGAGCAGTACTTC
TRBD2,-,TRBJ2-3,TRBV7-9,CASRTGTSGGTTDTQYF,TGTGCCAGCAGAACCGGGACTAGCGGGGGGACCACAGATACGCAGTATTTT
TRBD2,-,TRBJ2-5,TRBV2,CASSREGEETQYF,TGTGCCAGTTCACGGGAGGGCGAGGAGACCCAGTACTTC